The clone carrying this T cell receptor (beta chain) was detected once. No antigen is known for it. Authors' processing steps: ImmunoSEQ junction-only sequences lacked quality scores, so their filtering differed. Produced via immunoSEQ multiplex PCR; TCRdb's table is partial and in-frame only. Clone size and the V and J calls come from that table; the DNA yielded D and trimming. The data hold about 2.4 million clones, with 90% to 95% observed a single time. The CDR3 sequence is 13 residues long. Germline V gene data show CDR1 as MNHNS and CDR2 as SASEGT. Trimming pared 3 bases from V and 4 bases from J, leaving 7 bases between. The entry originates in a study of shared clonotypes between healthy human individuals. Study context: CD4 naive cells filled three plates per donor, CD4 memory three, CD8 naive two and CD8 memory one.

Study-wide results and limits: Across subsets, estimated richness was generally greater for naive than for memory populations. A few donors held about 4.6% of naive CD4 clonotypes in common.

V usage is TRBV6-1 and J usage is TRBJ1-5; D not certain. The receptor was isolated from a man aged 18 to 35 in good health. Some clones in this sample may be carry-over from other donors' samples. The sample consisted of naive CD4+ T cells from PBMCs. Subset reported: CD45RA+ positively selected. CDR3 amino acids: CASSDGQNQPQHF. Here the CDR3 DNA reads TGTGCCAGCAGTGACGGGCAAAATCAGCCCCAGCATTTT.